Detailed here is one T cell receptor beta chain. It was with 60 Vbeta and 13 Jbeta primers that the PCR ran. TCRdb's copy holds only in-frame clones and misses some; the assay was immunoSEQ multiplex PCR. This table has over 35,000 clones, 68% appearing once. This specimen comes from a study of cytomegalovirus exposure and HLA in healthy donors. Germline CDR1 is SGDLS and CDR2 is YYNGEE. CDR3 size: 13 residues. V shed 2 bases, J shed 5 bases, and the junction held 3 bases outside the gene matches. V gene TRBV9 combines with J gene TRBJ1-1; 7 bases are a match to TRBD1. The TCR comes from a man aged 35 to 55 in good health and CMV-seronegative. The specimen was PBMCs. CDR3 sequence (DNA): TGTGCCAGCAGCGTTGGACAGGCAACTGAAGCTTTCTTT. Its translation: CASSVGQATEAFF.